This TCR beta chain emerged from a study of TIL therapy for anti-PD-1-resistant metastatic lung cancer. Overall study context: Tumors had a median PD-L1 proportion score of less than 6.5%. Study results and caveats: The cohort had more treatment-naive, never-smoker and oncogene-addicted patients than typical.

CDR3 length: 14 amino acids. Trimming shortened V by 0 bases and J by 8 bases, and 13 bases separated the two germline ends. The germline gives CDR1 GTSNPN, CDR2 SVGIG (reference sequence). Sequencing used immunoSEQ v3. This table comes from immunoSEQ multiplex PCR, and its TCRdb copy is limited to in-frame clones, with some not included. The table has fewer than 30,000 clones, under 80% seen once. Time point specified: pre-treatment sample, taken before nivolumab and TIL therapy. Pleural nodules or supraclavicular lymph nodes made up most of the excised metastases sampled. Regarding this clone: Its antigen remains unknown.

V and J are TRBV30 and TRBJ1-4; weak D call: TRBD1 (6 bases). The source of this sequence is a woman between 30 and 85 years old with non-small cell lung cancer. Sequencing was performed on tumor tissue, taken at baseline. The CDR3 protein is CAWSVRGAGEKLFF. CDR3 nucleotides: TGTGCCTGGAGTGTACGGGGGGCAGGGGAAAAACTGTTTTTT. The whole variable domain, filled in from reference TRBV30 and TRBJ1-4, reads SQTIHQWPATLVQPVGSPLSLECTVEGTSNPNLYWYRQAAGRGLQLLFYSVGIGQISSEVPQNLSASRPQDRQFILSSKKLLLSDSGFYLCAWSVRGAGEKLFFGSGTQLSVL.